This TCR beta chain was recorded in a study of blood T cell repertoires in COVID-19. V gave up 8 bases and J gave up 10 bases, with 18 bases separating them. Per the germline V gene, CDR1 is LNHDA and CDR2 is SQIVND (reference sequence). CDR3 length: 14 amino acids. Sequenced by immunoSEQ multiplex PCR; TCRdb stores in-frame clones only, minus some. The table lists around 190,000 clones, approximately 73% of them singletons, with approximately 16% in the top ten. The count of this clone is one. Sequences were obtained from PBMCs or T cells enriched from blood (not recorded which). The clonotype comes from a woman aged 45 to 65 with acute COVID-19. The chain couples TRBV19 to TRBJ1-6; no clear D gene. This chain's CDR3 is CASALEGLKSPLHF. The CDR3 nucleotides read TGTGCCAGTGCTCTGGAGGGATTGAAGTCACCCCTCCACTTT.